These 9 T cell receptor beta chains were sequenced from one sample in a study of shared clonotypes between healthy human individuals. Clones were sequenced by immunoSEQ multiplex PCR, and TCRdb holds only the in-frame ones, with some missing. Of roughly 2.2 million clones listed, more than 85% are singletons. The specimen was naive CD4+ T cells from PBMCs. Subset given: CD45RA+ positively selected. The receptors were gathered from a young man in good health. Some clones in this sample may be carry-over from other donors' samples.

The rearrangement uses TRBV7-2 and TRBJ2-2; D possibly matches TRBD1 or TRBD2 (5 bases each). The CDR3 loop spans 15 amino acids. Germline V gives CDR1 SGHTA, CDR2 FQGNSA. The V and J ends lost 5 bases and 7 bases respectively, with 17 bases between them. As DNA, the CDR3 is TGTGCCAGCAGCCGCCAGGGACGAGGGTACGGGGAGCTGTTTTTT. As protein: CASSRQGRGYGELFF.

This clone has only one observation. The V and J genes are TRBV10-2 and TRBJ1-1, with D perhaps matching TRBD1 (5 bases). The CDR3 contains 14 residues. V dropped 6 bases and J dropped 1 base, with 12 bases sitting between them. From germline, CDR1 is WSHSY and CDR2 SAAADI. The CDR3: CASRADSRNTEAFF. The CDR3 coding sequence is TGCGCCAGCAGAGCCGACAGTAGGAACACTGAAGCTTTCTTT.

The chain employs TRBV29-1 and TRBJ1-1; unclear D gene. V was pared by 0 bases and J by 5 bases, with 13 bases between. Looked up from germline, CDR1 is SQVTM and CDR2 is ANQGSEA. The CDR3 runs to 14 residues. Written as DNA, the CDR3 is TGCAGCGTTGAAGATCAGGTACTCGGGACTGAAGCTTTCTTT. This sequence encodes CSVEDQVLGTEAFF.

The chain carries TRBV18 and TRBJ2-7, with 7 positions matching TRBD1. This CDR3 region has 16 residues. V was clipped by 3 bases and J by 4 bases; unmatched bases: 12. In germline, CDR1 is KGHSH, CDR2 LQKENI. CDR3 residues: CASSPSGEQGTYEQYF. Here the CDR3 DNA reads TGTGCCAGCTCACCGTCAGGGGAACAGGGGACGTACGAGCAGTACTTC.

The gene calls are TRBV29-1 and TRBJ2-7, with D possibly TRBD1 on 6 matching bases. V shed 5 bases and J shed 3 bases, with 8 bases lying between them. Per the germline V gene, CDR1 is SQVTM and CDR2 is ANQGSEA. The CDR3 is made up of 11 amino acids. The CDR3: CSVRGNYEQYF. In nucleotides, the CDR3 is TGCAGCGTTAGGGGGAACTACGAGCAGTACTTC.

The V call is TRBV27, the J call TRBJ2-7; a possible D gene is TRBD2 (5 bases). Between the trimmed V and J ends, which lost 6 bases and 2 bases, there was a span of 20 bases. CDR3 length: 16 amino acids. The germline V gene has CDR1 MNHEY and CDR2 SMNVEV (reference sequence). CDR3 sequence (DNA): TGTGCCAGCAGACCGTCATGGGGAGAAGCCCCCTACGAGCAGTACTTC. Encoded protein: CASRPSWGEAPYEQYF.

CDR3 residues: CASSPQGGNSYEQYF. In nucleotides, the CDR3 is TGTGCCAGCAGCCCCCAGGGGGGGAATTCGTACGAGCAGTACTTC. The chain couples TRBV7-9 to TRBJ2-7, with D tentatively TRBD1 or TRBD2 (7 bases each). Germline V gene sequence: CDR1 SEHNR, CDR2 FQNEAQ (reference sequence). Trimming took 5 bases from V and 4 from J, leaving 18 bases between them. CDR3 length equals 15 residues.

The chain links TRBV9 to TRBJ2-3; TRBD1 matches at 9 bases. After removal of 3 bases from V and 3 bases from J, the junction contained 11 bases not matched to a gene. The CDR3 loop spans 17 amino acids. Germline CDR1 reads SGDLS; CDR2 reads YYNGEE. The CDR3 loop is CASSAPRQGVRTDTQYF. The DNA of the CDR3 is TGTGCCAGCAGCGCTCCGCGACAGGGGGTTCGTACAGATACGCAGTATTTT.

This clone occurred once. Other DNA sequences in this sample translate to the same CDR3. Written as DNA, the CDR3 is TGCGCCAGCAGCTTAGGGACAGGGGGAAATGAGCAGTTCTTC. This gives the protein CASSLGTGGNEQFF. The chain couples TRBV5-1 to TRBJ2-1, with 11 bases identical to TRBD1. Germline CDR1 and CDR2: SGHRS and YFSETQ. The CDR3 consists of 14 residues. With 2 bases clipped from V and 7 bases from J, the junction kept 2 bases outside the gene matches.